What follows are 27 T cell receptor beta chains derived from one specimen sequenced in a study of blood T cells in healthy people across ages. Through a sample-barcoded 5' primer and a J-beta primer mix, a second PCR was run for about 6 to 11 cycles. TCRdb recomputed calls from the 5' RACE reads with MiXCR, one row per CDR3 protein. The data hold approximately 800,000 distinct CDR3 sequences, with about 48% observed a single time. Specimen: blood. The receptors stem from an elderly man in good health.

Regarding this clonotype: A junction end diverges from the germline sequence, so it may reflect a read error. This chain uses TRBV12-5 with TRBJ2-1; D could derive from TRBD1 or TRBD2 (6 bases each). The CDR3 has 16 residues. CDR1 and CDR2 (germline): LGHNT, FRNRAP. As DNA, the CDR3 is TGTGCTAGTGGCCGGGGGACGCCAAATTGGGACAATGTGCAGTTCTTC. The encoded protein is CASGRGTPNWDNVQFF.

This clonotype was seen a few times. This rearrangement joins TRBV5-1 to TRBJ2-7; a possible D gene is TRBD2 (5 bases). V dropped 5 bases and J dropped 0 bases, with 15 bases sitting between them. The V gene's germline CDR1 is SGHRS and CDR2 YFSETQ. There are 15 residues in the CDR3. In DNA form, the CDR3 reads TGCGCCAGCAGTATGACCGGGATTTTCTCCTACGAGCAGTACTTC. Translated: CASSMTGIFSYEQYF. Drawing the rest from reference TRBV5-1 and TRBJ2-7, the complete variable domain is KAGVTQTPRYLIKTRGQQVTLSCSPISGHRSVSWYQQTPGQGLQFLFEYFSETQRNKGNFPGRFSGRQFSNSRSEMNVSTLELGDSALYLCASSMTGIFSYEQYFGPGTRLTVT.

The rearrangement links TRBV12-3 or TRBV12-4 to TRBJ2-2; 7 bases align to TRBD2. Unmatched junction bases numbered 5, after V lost 3 bases and J lost 1 base. CDR3 size: 16 residues. The CDR3 region has the DNA TGTGCCAGCAGTTTGCGACTAGCACAGAACACCGGGGAGCTGTTTTTT. It is translated as CASSLRLAQNTGELFF.

This clonotype was counted a few times. This chain links TRBV20-1 with TRBJ1-2; 7 nucleotides align to TRBD1. The length of the CDR3 is 15 residues. In germline, CDR1 is DFQATT, CDR2 SNEGSKA (reference sequence). Trimming at V came to 1 base and at J to 0 bases, leaving 5 bases not matched to a gene. CDR3 sequence: CSARGQGPTNYGYTF. The DNA for the CDR3 is TGCAGTGCTAGAGGACAGGGCCCCACTAACTATGGCTACACCTTC.

This clonotype was counted at least ten times. The V gene is TRBV7-8, the J gene TRBJ1-2; D unresolved. Trimming removed 5 bases from V and 1 base from J, with 8 bases in between. CDR1 and CDR2 from the germline V gene are SGHVS and FQNEAQ. The CDR3 has 13 residues. CDR3 DNA sequence: TGTGCCAGCAGCCAACAGCTTAACTATGGCTACACCTTC. Protein product: CASSQQLNYGYTF. Full variable domain (outside the CDR3, taken from reference TRBV7-8 and TRBJ1-2): GAGVSQSPRYKVAKRGQDVALRCDPISGHVSLFWYQQALGQGPEFLTYFQNEAQLDKSGLPSDRFFAERPEGSVSTLKIQRTQQEDSAVYLCASSQQLNYGYTFGSGTRLTVV.

The chain couples TRBV7-9 to TRBJ2-6; no clear D. V lost 8 bases to trimming and J lost 1 base, with 6 bases between them. CDR1 is SEHNR and CDR2 is FQNEAQ in the germline V gene (reference sequence). The CDR3 has 13 residues. The CDR3 nucleotides are TGTGCCAGCCCAATTTCTGGGGCCAACGTCCTGACTTTC. It is translated as CASPISGANVLTF.

The chain employs TRBV7-7 and TRBJ2-5; the match to TRBD1 covers 10 bases. The junction had 11 bases not matched to a gene; V was cut back by 5 bases and J by 5 bases. Per the germline V gene, CDR1 is SSHAT and CDR2 is FNYEAQ (reference sequence). The CDR3 is 16 amino acids. CDR3 sequence (DNA): TGTGCCAGCAGCCGATCTGGACAGGGGGTAACCGAGACCCAGTACTTC. As protein: CASSRSGQGVTETQYF.

This clonotype was observed a handful of times. The rearrangement uses TRBV20-1 and TRBJ2-3; 9 nucleotides align to TRBD2. The CDR3 sequence is 14 residues long. Germline trimming cut 6 bases from V and 4 bases from J; bases unmatched to any gene: 8. Germline values: CDR1 DFQATT, CDR2 SNEGSKA (reference sequence). This CDR3 is CSAVAGELADTQYF. CDR3 DNA sequence: TGCAGTGCAGTAGCGGGAGAGTTGGCAGATACGCAGTATTTT.

In DNA, the CDR3 is TGTGCCAGCAGCGCTTTGGGGGTAGATACGCAGTATTTT. It is translated as CASSALGVDTQYF. The chain employs TRBV7-9 and TRBJ2-3; D may match TRBD1 or TRBD2 (5 bases each). The CDR3 covers 13 residues. Germline V gene data show CDR1 as SEHNR and CDR2 as FQNEAQ (reference sequence). The germline V and J ends were trimmed by 5 bases and 5 bases, with 11 bases remaining between them.

This clonotype was observed once. The chain recombines TRBV25-1 with TRBJ1-5, with unresolved D. Germline lookup yields CDR1 MGHDK and CDR2 SYGVNS. Trimming took off 10 bases at V and 6 bases at J, with 16 bases between the two ends. The CDR3 is 13 residues long. DNA of the CDR3: TGTGCCACCGCGCCCGTTATTGGTCAGCCCCAGCATTTT. Translated, it gives CATAPVIGQPQHF.

Written as DNA, the CDR3 is TGTGCCAGCAGTGAGAAATACAGGGGATTGAACACTGAAGCTTTCTTT. This encodes CASSEKYRGLNTEAFF. The chain employs TRBV2 and TRBJ1-1, with 7 bases fitting TRBD1. The ends lost 3 bases at V and 0 bases at J; junction bases unmatched: 7. The CDR3 runs 16 residues. Germline loops: CDR1 SNHLY, CDR2 FYNNEI.

Here the CDR3 reads CSARRGGGEKLFF. In DNA form, the CDR3 reads TGCAGTGCCCGGAGAGGGGGCGGTGAAAAACTGTTTTTT. The chain uses TRBV20-1 and TRBJ1-4; 7 nucleotides line up with TRBD1. This CDR3 contains 13 residues. CDR1 and CDR2 from the germline V gene are DFQATT and SNEGSKA (reference sequence). V dropped 6 bases and J dropped 7; count of bases not matched to a gene: 8.

This chain's CDR3 is CASTTDAIRIQYF. The CDR3 bases are TGTGCCAGCACCACCGACGCCATCCGGATTCAGTACTTC. The V call is TRBV5-4, the J call TRBJ2-4; no clear D gene. Germline V gives CDR1 SGHNT, CDR2 YYREEE (reference sequence). V was clipped by 6 bases and J by 10 bases, with 17 bases between them. The CDR3 is 13 amino acids.

V gene TRBV11-1 combines with J gene TRBJ2-1, with TRBD2 matching 7 bases. CDR3 size: 14 residues. In germline, CDR1 is SGHAT, CDR2 FQDESV (reference sequence). The junction had 8 bases not matched to a gene; V was cut back by 1 base and J by 11 bases. The CDR3 DNA follows: TGTGCCAGCAGCTTAGAACGGCGGGAGAGGAAGCAGTTCTTC. Protein sequence: CASSLERRERKQFF. Complete variable domain (other parts from reference TRBV11-1 and TRBJ2-1): EAEVAQSPRYKITEKSQAVAFWCDPISGHATLYWYRQILGQGPELLVQFQDESVVDDSQLPKDRFSAERLKGVDSTLKIQPAELGDSAMYLCASSLERRERKQFFGPGTRLTVL.

Only a few counts were recorded for this clonotype. The gene calls are TRBV24-1 and TRBJ2-1, with TRBD1 matching 10 bases. Trimming removed 1 base from V and 6 bases from J; junction bases left unmatched: 11. The CDR3 runs 18 residues. Germline CDR1 KGHDR, CDR2 SFDVKD. As DNA, the CDR3 is TGTGCCACCAGTGATTTTCCTACGACAGGGGGCAGGTTCAATGAGCAGTTCTTC. Amino acids: CATSDFPTTGGRFNEQFF.

This clonotype came up a few times. This clone may be a read error of a much larger clone one base away. Here the CDR3 reads CSAGGGAGGSRYNEQYF. The CDR3 nucleotides are TGCAGTGCTGGAGGAGGAGCCGGCGGGAGTAGGTACAATGAGCAGTACTTC. V gene TRBV20-1 combines with J gene TRBJ2-1, with 7 bases matching TRBD2. The closer fit of TRBJ2-7 to the DNA end suggests the J call may be wrong. The CDR3 sequence is 17 residues long. Germline-derived CDR1 and CDR2 are DFQATT and SNEGSKA (reference sequence).

This clonotype has only a few counts. The chain recombines TRBV28 with TRBJ1-2, with D unclear. Germline CDR1 MDHEN, CDR2 SYDVKM. Trimming took off 4 bases at V and 10 bases at J, with 16 bases between the two ends. This CDR3 comprises 13 residues. In DNA, the CDR3 is TGTGCCAGCAGTTCGGGCCTGCCCACGGCCTACACCTTC. It translates to CASSSGLPTAYTF.

The rearrangement links TRBV29-1 to TRBJ1-2; D possibly corresponds to TRBD1 (5 bases). V lost 1 base and J 3 bases, leaving 9 bases between the germline ends. The CDR3 totals 13 residues. CDR1 is SQVTM, CDR2 ANQGSEA, per germline. CDR3 in amino acids: CSVEVVGHYGYTF. DNA of the CDR3: TGCAGCGTTGAAGTAGTGGGGCACTATGGCTACACCTTC.

On this clonotype: One end of the junction fails to match germline, which may point to a read error. The chain uses TRBV11-2 and TRBJ2-1, with 11 bases identical to TRBD1. From germline, CDR1 is SGHAT and CDR2 FQNNGV. The CDR3 sequence is 15 residues long. CDR3 nucleotides: TGTGCCGGCAGCTTGCCCGGACAGGGGGCGCACGAGCAGTTCTTC. Amino acid sequence: CAGSLPGQGAHEQFF.

This clonotype was counted between two and nine times. The chain recombines TRBV7-2 with TRBJ2-2; D remains unclear. Per germline, CDR1 SGHTA and CDR2 FQGNSA. The CDR3 is made up of 13 amino acids. V was trimmed by 3 bases and J by 6 bases, leaving 8 bases between them. CDR3 region: CASSLVPAGELFF. For the CDR3, the DNA is TGTGCCAGCAGCTTGGTTCCAGCCGGGGAGCTGTTTTTT.

This chain links TRBV6-6 with TRBJ2-5; TRBD1 aligns across 7 bases. V lost 7 bases, J lost 11 bases, and 13 bases stayed unmatched. The CDR3 runs to 13 residues. Germline V gene lookup returns CDR1 MNHNY and CDR2 SVGAGI (reference sequence). The CDR3: CASTKTGYNEQYF. CDR3 nucleotide sequence: TGTGCCAGCACTAAGACAGGGTACAACGAACAGTACTTC.

The chain combines TRBV20-1 with TRBJ2-3; TRBD2 matches at 7 bases. V lost 5 bases and J lost 4; bases outside the gene matches: 12. CDR1 and CDR2 (germline): DFQATT, SNEGSKA (reference sequence). The CDR3 loop spans 15 amino acids. The CDR3 nucleotides read TGCAGTGCTCCACAAGTGGCTAGCGGTGCAGATACGCAGTATTTT. Its translation: CSAPQVASGADTQYF.

This clonotype was recorded once. The chain has TRBV9 and TRBJ1-4, with D maybe TRBD1 (6 bases). V lost 2 bases and J lost 6, with 11 bases in between. Germline CDR1 reads SGDLS; CDR2 reads YYNGEE. The CDR3 covers 14 residues. CDR3 nucleotides: TGTGCCAGCAGCGTTCAGGGGAGTGATGAAAAACTGTTTTTT. Its translation: CASSVQGSDEKLFF.

This clonotype came up a few times. This rearrangement joins TRBV29-1 to TRBJ2-5, with a possible D match to TRBD2 (5 bases). Trimming removed 7 bases at V and 4 bases at J, with 19 bases between. Per germline, CDR1 SQVTM and CDR2 ANQGSEA. This CDR3 contains 14 residues. CDR3 residues: CSARLPLGRETQYF. In nucleotides, the CDR3 is TGCAGCGCCAGACTACCACTGGGTAGAGAGACCCAGTACTTC.

The chain has TRBV7-3 and TRBJ2-5; maybe TRBD1 (5 bases). The CDR3 contains 15 residues. In germline, CDR1 is SGHTA, CDR2 FQGTGA. The V gene lost 0 bases and the J gene lost 0 bases, with 8 bases spanning the gap. In DNA form, the CDR3 reads TGTGCCAGCAGCTTAACGGGGCGGTACCAAGAGACCCAGTACTTC. Its translation: CASSLTGRYQETQYF.

The chain carries TRBV24-1 and TRBJ1-2; the match to TRBD1 covers 8 bases. Germline loops: CDR1 KGHDR, CDR2 SFDVKD. This CDR3 is built from 19 residues. Trimming cost V 3 bases and J 8 bases; bases outside gene matches: 22. The CDR3 is CATSDPLGGRGQGPAGYTF. The DNA for the CDR3 is TGTGCCACCAGTGATCCACTGGGGGGAAGAGGACAGGGACCCGCGGGCTACACCTTC.

In its sample, this clonotype was seen a few times. The CDR3 nucleotides are TGCAGCGTTGGACAGAAGGGAGAGACCCAGTACTTC. Residues: CSVGQKGETQYF. The chain has TRBV29-1 and TRBJ2-5; D possibly corresponds to TRBD1 (5 bases). Trimming took off 4 bases at V and 4 bases at J, with 10 bases between the two ends. The CDR3 is 12 amino acids. Germline values: CDR1 SQVTM, CDR2 ANQGSEA.